These 20 T cell receptor beta chains came from one sample sequenced in a study of early T cells in non-severe SARS-CoV-2 infection. TCRdb reanalysed the 5' RACE reads using MiXCR and keeps one entry per CDR3 protein. The table lists roughly 120,000 distinct CDR3 sequences, 15% of them singletons. Sequenced input: whole blood. These receptors all stem from an adult who was a healthcare worker with PCR-confirmed SARS-CoV-2 infection or an uninfected control (not recorded which).

The sample holds a few counts of this clonotype. The chain has TRBV7-9 and TRBJ1-4, with a tentative D call TRBD1 (6 bases). Per the germline V gene, CDR1 is SEHNR and CDR2 is FQNEAQ (reference sequence). The CDR3 contains 12 residues. Trimming stripped 3 bases from V and 10 bases from J, with 9 bases between. The CDR3 DNA reads TGTGCCAGCAGCTTCGAGGGGGTAAAACTGTTTTTT. It yields the protein CASSFEGVKLFF.

This clonotype came up many times. The CDR3 sequence is CASSLEGNEQFF. For the CDR3, the DNA is TGCGCCAGCAGCTTGGAAGGGAATGAGCAGTTCTTC. This chain joins TRBV5-1 and TRBJ2-1; D gene uncertain. This CDR3 comprises 12 residues. The germline V gene encodes CDR1 SGHRS and CDR2 YFSETQ. V dropped 0 bases and J dropped 7 bases, with 5 bases sitting between them.

This clonotype was seen a handful of times. The chain links TRBV18 to TRBJ1-6; the D is unclear. The V and J ends lost 6 bases and 7 bases respectively, with 16 bases between them. Germline V gene sequence: CDR1 KGHSH, CDR2 LQKENI. The CDR3 has 15 amino acids. CDR3 protein: CASSSTTNVNSPLHF. CDR3 nucleotide sequence: TGTGCCAGCTCGTCTACAACGAACGTCAATTCACCCCTCCACTTT.

The chain couples TRBV24-1 to TRBJ2-2; TRBD2 matches at 10 bases. The CDR3 covers 16 residues. Germline V gene lookup returns CDR1 KGHDR and CDR2 SFDVKD. Trimming at V came to 3 bases and at J to 6 bases, leaving 6 bases not matched to a gene. CDR3 coding DNA: TGTGCCACCAGTGATGGCGGACTAGCGGCGGCCGGGGAGCTGTTTTTT. It codes for CATSDGGLAAAGELFF.

This clonotype has a handful of counts. The V gene is TRBV7-2, the J gene TRBJ2-3; D might be TRBD1 or TRBD2, each matching 6 bases. Germline CDR1 and CDR2: SGHTA and FQGNSA. The CDR3 covers 16 residues. V was clipped by 2 bases and J by 2 bases, with 14 bases between them. The CDR3: CASSLSRTGATDTQYF. In DNA form, the CDR3 reads TGTGCCAGCAGCTTATCACGAACGGGGGCCACAGATACGCAGTATTTT.

This clonotype was seen a handful of times. The gene calls are TRBV3-1 and TRBJ1-6, with 10 bases matching TRBD1. Germline trimming cut 0 bases from V and 9 bases from J; bases unmatched to any gene: 5. This CDR3 has 16 residues. From germline, CDR1 is LGHDT and CDR2 YNNKEL (reference sequence). CDR3 sequence (DNA): TGTGCCAGCAGCCAAGACCCGACAGGGGGCGGTTCACCCCTCCACTTT. Residues: CASSQDPTGGGSPLHF.

This clonotype was seen only a few times. The chain recombines TRBV2 with TRBJ1-5; possible D gene TRBD1, 5 bases. Germline V gene data show CDR1 as SNHLY and CDR2 as FYNNEI. CDR3 length equals 17 residues. Deletions cut 5 bases from V and 2 bases from J, with 19 bases between. CDR3 DNA: TGTGCCAGCAGTCCGGTGAGGGGCGACTTGGGCAATCAGCCCCAGCATTTT. Its protein is CASSPVRGDLGNQPQHF.

This clonotype has just a few counts. The rearrangement uses TRBV3-1 and TRBJ1-6, with D perhaps TRBD1 (5 bases). Trimming left V 5 bases short and J 5 bases short, with 16 bases between. The CDR3 is made up of 16 amino acids. Germline assignment: CDR1 LGHDT and CDR2 YNNKEL (reference sequence). CDR3 loop: CASSFATPRDNSPLHF. In nucleotides, the CDR3 is TGTGCCAGCAGCTTTGCAACCCCCAGGGATAATTCACCCCTCCACTTT.

This clonotype was seen a handful of times. This rearrangement joins TRBV2 to TRBJ2-1; 13 positions agree with TRBD2. The CDR3 has 17 amino acids. V lost 0 bases, J lost 10 bases, and 9 bases stayed unmatched. Germline V gene lookup returns CDR1 SNHLY and CDR2 FYNNEI. In DNA form, the CDR3 reads TGTGCCAGCAGTGAAGCTTCCGGGACTAGCGGGAAGGAAGAGCAGTTCTTC. This gives the protein CASSEASGTSGKEEQFF.

The chain uses TRBV20-1 and TRBJ2-5; D call uncertain. This CDR3 is built from 13 residues. The ends were cut back, 1 base at V and 2 bases at J, with 8 bases in the middle. From germline, CDR1 is DFQATT and CDR2 SNEGSKA (reference sequence). CDR3: CSARVPGQETQYF. CDR3 nucleotides: TGCAGTGCTAGAGTCCCCGGACAAGAGACCCAGTACTTC.

This clonotype was counted between two and nine times. The chain couples TRBV20-1 to TRBJ1-2, with no clear D. Germline V CDR1 and CDR2: DFQATT, SNEGSKA (reference sequence). CDR3 size: 12 residues. Trimming removed 1 base at V and 8 bases at J, with 11 bases between. The CDR3 region has the DNA TGCAGTGCTAGAGGGGGTAGAGAGGGCTACACCTTC. Translation: CSARGGREGYTF.

In its sample, this clonotype was seen many times. The V call is TRBV28, the J call TRBJ1-2; no reliable D call. The length of the CDR3 is 12 residues. CDR1 and CDR2 from the germline V gene are MDHEN and SYDVKM. V dropped 6 bases and J dropped 3 bases, with 8 bases sitting between them. The CDR3 loop reads CASSSSDYGYTF. The CDR3 coding sequence is TGTGCCAGCAGCAGCAGTGACTATGGCTACACCTTC.

This clonotype was detected a few times. The V call is TRBV27, the J call TRBJ1-1; 7 bases are a match to TRBD1. Looked up from germline, CDR1 is MNHEY and CDR2 is SMNVEV (reference sequence). V was pared by 8 bases and J by 2 bases, with 11 bases of the junction left unmatched. This CDR3 region has 15 residues. This CDR3 is CASVAGTAPNTEAFF. The CDR3, as DNA: TGTGCCAGCGTTGCGGGGACAGCCCCAAACACTGAAGCTTTCTTT.

V and J are TRBV6-1 and TRBJ1-5; a weak D match, TRBD1 (6 bases). CDR1 MNHNS and CDR2 SASEGT come from the germline V gene. Trimming took off 6 bases at V and 0 bases at J, with 9 bases between the two ends. This CDR3 has 14 amino acids. CDR3 DNA: TGTGCCAGCAGCAAACAGGGTAGCAATCAGCCCCAGCATTTT. This codes for CASSKQGSNQPQHF.

This chain joins TRBV7-6 and TRBJ1-2; D is ambiguous. The CDR3 length is 14 residues. Germline V CDR1 and CDR2: SGHVS, FNYEAQ. The germline V and J ends were trimmed by 5 bases and 0 bases, with 10 bases remaining between them. CDR3 region: CASSPLGANYGYTF. The CDR3 DNA follows: TGTGCCAGCAGCCCTCTCGGAGCTAACTATGGCTACACCTTC.

This clonotype was seen many times. V and J are TRBV7-7 and TRBJ2-6, with D uncertain. CDR3 length equals 16 residues. Germline V CDR1 and CDR2: SSHAT, FNYEAQ (reference sequence). V lost 11 bases, J lost 2 bases, and 19 bases lay in between. The chain's CDR3 is CAGTQPRGPGANVLTF. The CDR3 DNA reads as TGTGCCGGAACCCAGCCTCGAGGACCTGGGGCCAACGTCCTGACTTTC.

For the CDR3, the DNA is TGTGCCAGCAGCTACAAGGCCGTAGGGGATACGCAGTATTTT. It translates to CASSYKAVGDTQYF. The rearrangement links TRBV5-8 to TRBJ2-3; D remains unclear. Trimming stripped 3 bases from V and 6 bases from J, with 14 bases between. The CDR3 has 14 residues. CDR1 is SGHTS and CDR2 is YDEGEE in the germline V gene.

The V call is TRBV7-3, the J call TRBJ1-2; D not certain. The CDR3 has 12 amino acids. The V end was cut by 2 bases, the J end by 7 bases, with 8 bases between. The germline V gene encodes CDR1 SGHTA and CDR2 FQGTGA. CDR3: CASSLQGSGYTF. The CDR3 DNA follows: TGTGCCAGCAGCTTACAAGGGTCTGGCTACACCTTC.

This clonotype has a count of ten or more. The chain joins TRBV4-1 to TRBJ1-1; D may be TRBD1 (6 bases). This CDR3 is built from 15 residues. V lost 4 bases and J lost 3, with 15 bases in between. Germline V gives CDR1 MGHRA, CDR2 YSYEKL. The CDR3 here is CASSRGPSGDTEAFF. CDR3 coding DNA: TGCGCCAGCAGCCGAGGACCTTCAGGGGACACTGAAGCTTTCTTT.

The chain couples TRBV13 to TRBJ1-4; maybe TRBD1 (5 bases). The CDR3 loop spans 14 amino acids. Trimming removed 3 bases at V and 2 bases at J, with 7 bases between. Germline V gives CDR1 PRHDT, CDR2 FYEKMQ (reference sequence). In nucleotides, the CDR3 is TGTGCCAGCAGCTTGGGGGGGACTAATGAAAAACTGTTTTTT. It translates to CASSLGGTNEKLFF.